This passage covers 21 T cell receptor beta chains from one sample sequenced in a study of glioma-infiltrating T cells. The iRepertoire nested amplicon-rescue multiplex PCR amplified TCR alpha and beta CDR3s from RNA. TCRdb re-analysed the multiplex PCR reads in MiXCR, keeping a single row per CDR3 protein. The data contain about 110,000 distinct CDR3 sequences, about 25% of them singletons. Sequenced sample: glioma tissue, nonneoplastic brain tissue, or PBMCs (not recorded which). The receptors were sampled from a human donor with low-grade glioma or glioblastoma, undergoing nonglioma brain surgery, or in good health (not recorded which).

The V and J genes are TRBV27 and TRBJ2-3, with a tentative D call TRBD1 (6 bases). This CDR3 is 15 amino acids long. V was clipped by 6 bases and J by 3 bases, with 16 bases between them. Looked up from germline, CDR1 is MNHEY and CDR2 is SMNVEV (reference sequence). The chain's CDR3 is CASSQEQGRTDTQYF. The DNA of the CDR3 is TGTGCCAGCAGCCAAGAGCAGGGGCGTACAGATACGCAGTATTTT.

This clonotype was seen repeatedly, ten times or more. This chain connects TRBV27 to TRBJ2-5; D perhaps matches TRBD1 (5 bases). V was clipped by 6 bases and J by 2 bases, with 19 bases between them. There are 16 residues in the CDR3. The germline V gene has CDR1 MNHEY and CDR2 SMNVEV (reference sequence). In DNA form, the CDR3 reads TGTGCCAGCAGCTACTACAGGACGATAGGGCAAGAGACCCAGTACTTC. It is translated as CASSYYRTIGQETQYF.

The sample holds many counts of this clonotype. The CDR3 DNA sequence: TGTGCCAGCAGCTTAGCGACAGCTAACACTGAAGCTTTCTTT. Amino acids: CASSLATANTEAFF. The V and J genes are TRBV7-9 and TRBJ1-1; tentatively, D is TRBD1 (5 bases). The CDR3 spans 14 residues. Looked up from germline, CDR1 is SEHNR and CDR2 is FQNEAQ (reference sequence). The ends were cut back, 0 bases at V and 2 bases at J, with 7 bases in the middle.

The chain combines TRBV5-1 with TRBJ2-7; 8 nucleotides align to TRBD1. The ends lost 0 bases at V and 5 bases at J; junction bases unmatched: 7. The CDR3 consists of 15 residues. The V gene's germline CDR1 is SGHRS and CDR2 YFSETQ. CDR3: CASSLARAGGNEQYF. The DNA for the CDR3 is TGCGCCAGCAGCTTGGCAAGGGCAGGGGGCAACGAGCAGTACTTC.

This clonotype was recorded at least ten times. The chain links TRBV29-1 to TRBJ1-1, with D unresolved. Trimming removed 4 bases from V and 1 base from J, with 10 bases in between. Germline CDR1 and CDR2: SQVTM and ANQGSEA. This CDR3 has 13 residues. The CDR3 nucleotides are TGCAGCGTTGGGCAGGTCAGGAACACTGAAGCTTTCTTT. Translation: CSVGQVRNTEAFF.

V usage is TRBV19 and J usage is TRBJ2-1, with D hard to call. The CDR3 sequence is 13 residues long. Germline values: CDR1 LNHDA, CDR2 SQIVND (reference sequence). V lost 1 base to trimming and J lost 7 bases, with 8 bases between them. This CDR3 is CASSIVARNEQFF. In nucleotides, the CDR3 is TGTGCCAGTAGTATAGTGGCCAGAAATGAGCAGTTCTTC.

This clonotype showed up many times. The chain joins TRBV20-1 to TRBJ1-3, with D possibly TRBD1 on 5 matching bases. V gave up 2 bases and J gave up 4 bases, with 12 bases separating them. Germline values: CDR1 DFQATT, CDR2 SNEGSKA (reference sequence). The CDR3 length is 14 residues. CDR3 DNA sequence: TGCAGTGCTAGACCCCAGGGAATCGGAAACACCATATATTTT. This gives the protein CSARPQGIGNTIYF.

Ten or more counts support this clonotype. CDR3 protein: CASSPGADRPQHF. DNA of the CDR3: TGTGCCAGCTCACCGGGCGCCGATAGGCCCCAGCATTTT. The rearrangement joins TRBV18 to TRBJ1-5, with D unresolved. CDR3 length: 13 residues. Trimming removed 3 bases from V and 9 bases from J, with 12 bases in between. Germline CDR1 KGHSH, CDR2 LQKENI.

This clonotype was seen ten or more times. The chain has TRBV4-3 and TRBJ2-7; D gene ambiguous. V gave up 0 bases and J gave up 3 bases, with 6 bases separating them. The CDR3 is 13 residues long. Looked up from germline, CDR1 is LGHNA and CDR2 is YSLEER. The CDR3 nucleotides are TGCGCCAGCAGCCAAGATAAGGGCTACGAGCAGTACTTC. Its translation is CASSQDKGYEQYF.

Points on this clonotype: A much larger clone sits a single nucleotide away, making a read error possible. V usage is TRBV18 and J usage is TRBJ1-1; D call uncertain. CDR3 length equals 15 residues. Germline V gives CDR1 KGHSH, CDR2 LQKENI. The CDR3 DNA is TGTGACAGCTCACCGGACCCACGCCAAGGCACTGAAGCTTTCTTT. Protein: CDSSPDPRQGTEAFF.

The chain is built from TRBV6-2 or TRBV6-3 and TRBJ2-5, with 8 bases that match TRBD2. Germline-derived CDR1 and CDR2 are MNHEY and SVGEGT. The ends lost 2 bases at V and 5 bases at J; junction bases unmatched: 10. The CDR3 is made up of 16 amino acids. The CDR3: CASSYTIGGARETQYF. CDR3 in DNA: TGTGCCAGCAGTTACACGATCGGGGGGGCGCGTGAGACCCAGTACTTC.

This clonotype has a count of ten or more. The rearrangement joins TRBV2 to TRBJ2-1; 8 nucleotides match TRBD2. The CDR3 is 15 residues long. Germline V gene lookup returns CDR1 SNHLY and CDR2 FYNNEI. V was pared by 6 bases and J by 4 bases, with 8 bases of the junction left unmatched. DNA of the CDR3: TGTGCCAGCAGAGAGGGTAGCGGGGTATACAATGAGCAGTTCTTC. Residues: CASREGSGVYNEQFF. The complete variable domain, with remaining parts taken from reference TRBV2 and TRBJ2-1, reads EPEVTQTPSHQVTQMGQEVILRCVPISNHLYFYWYRQILGQKVEFLVSFYNNEISEKSEIFDDQFSVERPDGSNFTLKIRSTKLEDSAMYFCASREGSGVYNEQFFGPGTRLTVL.

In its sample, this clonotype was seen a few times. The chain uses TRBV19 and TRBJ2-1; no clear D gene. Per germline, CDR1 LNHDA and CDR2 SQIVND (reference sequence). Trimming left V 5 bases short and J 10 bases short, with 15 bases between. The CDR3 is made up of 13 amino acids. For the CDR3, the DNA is TGTGCCAGTAGTGCAAAACCTCAGGTCGAGCAGTTCTTC. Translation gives CASSAKPQVEQFF.

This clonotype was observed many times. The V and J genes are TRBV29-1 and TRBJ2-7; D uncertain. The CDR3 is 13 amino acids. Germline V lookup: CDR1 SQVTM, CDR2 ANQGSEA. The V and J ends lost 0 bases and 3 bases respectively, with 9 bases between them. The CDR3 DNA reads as TGCAGCGTTGAAGATCAGAAAGTCTACGAGCAGTACTTC. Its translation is CSVEDQKVYEQYF.

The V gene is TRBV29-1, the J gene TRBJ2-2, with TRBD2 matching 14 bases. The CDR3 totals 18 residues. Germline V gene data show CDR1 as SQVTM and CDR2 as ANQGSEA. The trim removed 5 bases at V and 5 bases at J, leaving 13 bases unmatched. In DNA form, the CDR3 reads TGCAGCGTTATCAAGACTAGCGGGAGGGCGGGTCGGACCGGGGAGCTGTTTTTT. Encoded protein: CSVIKTSGRAGRTGELFF.

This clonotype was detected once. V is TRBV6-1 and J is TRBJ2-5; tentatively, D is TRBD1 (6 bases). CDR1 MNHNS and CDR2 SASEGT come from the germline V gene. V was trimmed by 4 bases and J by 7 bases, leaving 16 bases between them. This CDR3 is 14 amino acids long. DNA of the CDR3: TGTGCCAGCAGTGGCAGGGGTACTCAGGCGACCCAGTACTTC. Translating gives CASSGRGTQATQYF.

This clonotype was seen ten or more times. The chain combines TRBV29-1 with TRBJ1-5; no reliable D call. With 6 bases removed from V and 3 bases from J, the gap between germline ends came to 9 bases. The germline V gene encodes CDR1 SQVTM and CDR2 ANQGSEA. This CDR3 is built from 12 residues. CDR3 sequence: CSVGLVNQPQHF. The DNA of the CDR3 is TGCAGCGTAGGACTGGTCAATCAGCCCCAGCATTTT.

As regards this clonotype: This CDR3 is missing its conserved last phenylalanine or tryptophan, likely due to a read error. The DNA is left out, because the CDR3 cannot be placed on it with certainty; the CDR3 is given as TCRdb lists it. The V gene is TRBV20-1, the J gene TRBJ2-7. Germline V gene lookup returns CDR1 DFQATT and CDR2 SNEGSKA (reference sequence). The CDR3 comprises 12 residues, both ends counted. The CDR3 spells CSARECMDEQNL.

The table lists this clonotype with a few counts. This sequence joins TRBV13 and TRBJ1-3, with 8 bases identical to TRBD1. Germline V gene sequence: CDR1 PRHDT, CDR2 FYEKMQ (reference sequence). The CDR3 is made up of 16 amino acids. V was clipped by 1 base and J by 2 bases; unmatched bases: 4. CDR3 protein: CASSLAADRAGNTIYF. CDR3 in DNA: TGTGCCAGCAGCTTAGCCGCGGACAGGGCTGGAAACACCATATATTTT.

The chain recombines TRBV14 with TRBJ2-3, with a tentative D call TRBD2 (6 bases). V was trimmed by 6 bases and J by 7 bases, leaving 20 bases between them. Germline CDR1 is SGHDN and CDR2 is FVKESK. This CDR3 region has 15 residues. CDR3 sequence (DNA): TGTGCCAGCAGAGACAACCGGGAGAATTTGAATACGCAGTATTTT. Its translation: CASRDNRENLNTQYF.

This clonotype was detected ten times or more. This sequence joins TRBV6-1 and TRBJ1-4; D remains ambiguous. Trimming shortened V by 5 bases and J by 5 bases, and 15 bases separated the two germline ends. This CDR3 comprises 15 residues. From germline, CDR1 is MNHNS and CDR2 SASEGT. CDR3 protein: CASSLGSWSNEKLFF. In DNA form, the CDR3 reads TGTGCCAGCAGTTTAGGGTCGTGGAGCAATGAAAAACTGTTTTTT.